Below are 23 T cell receptor beta chains sequenced from a single sample in a study of neurological immune-mediated disorders. TCRdb recomputed calls from the 5' RACE reads with MiXCR, one row per CDR3 protein. The table shows around 64,000 distinct CDR3 sequences, with 10% to 15% occurring only once. Sequenced input: PBMCs. The receptors here all came from a woman aged 55 to 70 with HTLV-1-associated myelopathy (HAM/TSP).

The table lists this clonotype with a few counts. The rearrangement links TRBV5-1 to TRBJ1-5, with 7 positions matching TRBD1. The CDR3 runs to 16 residues. With V trimmed by 4 bases and J by 2 bases, 9 bases remained unmatched. Germline V gene lookup returns CDR1 SGHRS and CDR2 YFSETQ. For the CDR3, the DNA is TGCGCCAGCAGCCAGACAGGGCTGTCGGGCAATCAGCCCCAGCATTTT. Translation gives CASSQTGLSGNQPQHF. Full variable domain (rest looked up from reference TRBV5-1 and TRBJ1-5): KAGVTQTPRYLIKTRGQQVTLSCSPISGHRSVSWYQQTPGQGLQFLFEYFSETQRNKGNFPGRFSGRQFSNSRSEMNVSTLELGDSALYLCASSQTGLSGNQPQHFGDGTRLSIL.

This clonotype was observed at least ten times. The chain links TRBV5-1 to TRBJ2-5; 12 nucleotides agree with TRBD1. The CDR3 contains 17 residues. Per the germline V gene, CDR1 is SGHRS and CDR2 is YFSETQ. V gave up 0 bases and J gave up 4 bases; unmatched junction bases: 7. CDR3 sequence: CASSLGRGQGARETQYF. The CDR3 bases are TGCGCCAGCAGCTTGGGTCGGGGACAGGGGGCCCGAGAGACCCAGTACTTC.

This clonotype was seen repeatedly, ten times or more. The genes are TRBV5-1 and TRBJ2-7, with 10 bases lining up with TRBD2. Germline lookup yields CDR1 SGHRS and CDR2 YFSETQ. The CDR3 spans 15 residues. V dropped 1 base and J dropped 1; count of bases not matched to a gene: 2. CDR3 coding DNA: TGCGCCAGCAGCTTGACTAGCGGGATATCCTACGAGCAGTACTTC. Its translation: CASSLTSGISYEQYF.

This clonotype occurred many times. This chain links TRBV3-1 with TRBJ1-1; tentatively, D is TRBD1 (5 bases). The CDR3 is 13 residues long. Trimming shortened V by 0 bases and J by 6 bases, and 8 bases separated the two germline ends. Germline CDR1 reads LGHDT; CDR2 reads YNNKEL (reference sequence). Here the CDR3 reads CASSQDGRAEAFF. The CDR3 DNA follows: TGTGCCAGCAGCCAAGACGGCAGGGCTGAAGCTTTCTTT.

This clonotype was picked up many times. The V and J genes are TRBV28 and TRBJ1-1; D may be TRBD1 (6 bases). Deletions cut 5 bases from V and 1 base from J, with 14 bases between. The germline gives CDR1 MDHEN, CDR2 SYDVKM. The CDR3 runs to 15 residues. The CDR3 DNA reads TGTGCCAGCAGTCTCGCCGGGACAACGAACACTGAAGCTTTCTTT. It encodes CASSLAGTTNTEAFF.

This clonotype occurred many times. The gene calls are TRBV7-9 and TRBJ1-6, with 9 nucleotides matching TRBD1. CDR1 SEHNR and CDR2 FQNEAQ come from the germline V gene (reference sequence). There are 15 residues in the CDR3. V shed 3 bases and J 7 bases; nucleotides not matched to a gene: 4. CDR3: CASSFIDRGNSPLHF. The CDR3 nucleotides read TGTGCCAGCAGCTTTATTGACAGGGGGAATTCACCCCTCCACTTT. Supplemented by reference TRBV7-9 and TRBJ1-6, the full variable domain reads DTGVSQNPRHKITKRGQNVTFRCDPISEHNRLYWYRQTLGQGPEFLTYFQNEAQLEKSRLLSDRFSAERPKGSFSTLEIQRTEQGDSAMYLCASSFIDRGNSPLHFGNGTRLTVT.

This clonotype was counted ten times or more. The rearrangement links TRBV2 to TRBJ1-5, with TRBD1 as a possible D gene (6 bases). The V and J ends lost 1 base and 6 bases respectively, with 10 bases between them. The germline gives CDR1 SNHLY, CDR2 FYNNEI. The CDR3 sequence is 14 residues long. CDR3: CASSEVTGSQPQHF. The CDR3 bases are TGTGCCAGCAGTGAAGTTACAGGGAGTCAGCCCCAGCATTTT.

At least ten counts were recorded for this clonotype. The rearrangement uses TRBV20-1 and TRBJ2-1; 7 nucleotides align to TRBD2. The germline V gene has CDR1 DFQATT and CDR2 SNEGSKA (reference sequence). The CDR3 has 14 amino acids. Trimming at V came to 3 bases and at J to 9 bases, leaving 11 bases not matched to a gene. In DNA form, the CDR3 reads TGCAGTGCTAGGGATGGGAGCGGGATCGGTGAGCAGTTCTTC. Amino acids: CSARDGSGIGEQFF.

This clonotype was counted ten times or more. The rearrangement joins TRBV4-1 to TRBJ2-7; a weak D match, TRBD2 (6 bases). This CDR3 has 13 residues. Germline V gene sequence: CDR1 MGHRA, CDR2 YSYEKL. V was trimmed by 2 bases and J by 3 bases, leaving 8 bases between them. The CDR3 loop reads CASSQPGDYEQYF. In DNA, the CDR3 is TGCGCCAGCAGCCAACCGGGGGACTACGAGCAGTACTTC.

Comments on this clonotype: Given a much more abundant clone one base away, this may be a read error. The rearrangement links TRBV27 to TRBJ1-1; D gene uncertain. Germline-derived CDR1 and CDR2 are MNHEY and SMNVEV (reference sequence). Between the trimmed V and J ends, which lost 5 bases and 4 bases, there was a span of 23 bases. This CDR3 is 17 amino acids long. The chain's CDR3 is CASSPQSPVGLGTEAFF. CDR3 bases: TGTGCCAGCAGTCCCCAATCCCCAGTGGGCCTAGGCACTGAAGCTTTCTTT.

At least ten counts were recorded for this clonotype. A read error may explain this, as a much larger clone is one base away. CDR3 DNA sequence: TGTGCCACCAGACAGGGCTCCTACGAGCAGTACTTC. Protein: CATRQGSYEQYF. The chain has TRBV28 and TRBJ2-7; TRBD1 matches 7 bases. The CDR3 length is 12 residues. Trimming cost V 10 bases and J 0 bases; bases outside gene matches: 3. Per germline, CDR1 MDHEN and CDR2 SYDVKM.

This clonotype showed up many times. This chain links TRBV5-1 with TRBJ2-1, with 7 bases that match TRBD2. Germline V CDR1 and CDR2: SGHRS, YFSETQ. Trimming at V came to 0 bases and at J to 6 bases, leaving 9 bases not matched to a gene. The CDR3 consists of 16 residues. The CDR3 sequence: CASSLGGSNPPNEQFF. The CDR3 bases are TGCGCCAGCAGCTTGGGCGGGAGTAACCCTCCCAATGAGCAGTTCTTC.

As to this clonotype: One base away lies a much larger clone, so this may be a sequencing read error. The chain recombines TRBV5-1 with TRBJ2-2; D is tentatively TRBD1 or TRBD2 (5 bases each). The CDR3 totals 16 residues. Germline lookup yields CDR1 SGHRS and CDR2 YFSETQ. The CDR3 nucleotides read TGCGCCAGCAGCTATTCCGGGACCACCGCCACCTGGGAGCTGTTTTTT. Amino acids: CASSYSGTTATWELFF.

Many counts were recorded for this clonotype. CDR3 region: CASSQDRLGGTEAFF. DNA for the CDR3: TGTGCCAGCAGCCAAGATCGTTTGGGGGGCACTGAAGCTTTCTTT. The rearrangement joins TRBV3-1 to TRBJ1-1, with TRBD1 as a possible D gene (5 bases). Trimming shortened V by 0 bases and J by 4 bases, and 12 bases separated the two germline ends. Germline CDR1 reads LGHDT; CDR2 reads YNNKEL (reference sequence). The CDR3 runs to 15 residues.

This clonotype was detected ten times or more. The rearrangement uses TRBV6-1 and TRBJ2-7; TRBD1 matches at 8 bases. This CDR3 contains 14 residues. V lost 5 bases and J lost 4; bases outside the gene matches: 7. The germline gives CDR1 MNHNS, CDR2 SASEGT. The DNA for the CDR3 is TGTGCCAGCAGTTTGACAGGGGTCCAATACGAGCAGTACTTC. This codes for CASSLTGVQYEQYF.

This clonotype was counted many times. The rearrangement links TRBV20-1 to TRBJ2-1; 8 bases line up with TRBD2. The CDR3 has 15 residues. V dropped 1 base and J dropped 7; count of bases not matched to a gene: 9. Germline V gives CDR1 DFQATT, CDR2 SNEGSKA (reference sequence). The CDR3 nucleotides read TGCAGTGCTAGAGTGTCGGGAGGGTCTCTGAATGAGCAGTTCTTC. As protein: CSARVSGGSLNEQFF.

This clonotype was recorded a few times. The chain couples TRBV30 to TRBJ1-1; no clear D. The ends were cut back, 0 bases at V and 1 base at J, with 3 bases in the middle. Per germline, CDR1 GTSNPN and CDR2 SVGIG (reference sequence). The CDR3 is 12 residues long. In DNA, the CDR3 is TGTGCCTGGAGTGTAGGGAACACTGAAGCTTTCTTT. Protein product: CAWSVGNTEAFF.

Ten or more counts support this clonotype. V usage is TRBV27 and J usage is TRBJ2-6; 7 nucleotides agree with TRBD1. The CDR3 spans 15 residues. CDR1 and CDR2 (germline): MNHEY, SMNVEV (reference sequence). Trimming removed 5 bases from V and 4 bases from J; junction bases left unmatched: 5. Here the CDR3 DNA reads TGTGCCAGCAGTGACAGGGTGGTAGGGGCCAACGTCCTGACTTTC. Protein: CASSDRVVGANVLTF. The variable domain in full, completed from reference TRBV27 and TRBJ2-6, reads EAQVTQNPRYLITVTGKKLTVTCSQNMNHEYMSWYRQDPGLGLRQIYYSMNVEVTDKGDVPEGYKVSRKEKRNFPLILESPSPNQTSLYFCASSDRVVGANVLTFGAGSRLTVL.

With respect to this clonotype: At one end, the junction sequence differs from germline, possibly due to a read error. V is TRBV5-1 and J is TRBJ2-7; D is undetermined. CDR3 length: 13 residues. Germline CDR1 SGHRS, CDR2 YFSETQ. CDR3 in amino acids: CANSLGGAYEQYF. The CDR3 nucleotides read TGCGCCAACAGCTTGGGCGGAGCGTACGAGCAGTACTTC.

As concerns this clonotype: Mismatch with germline at one junction end may stem from a read error. The rearrangement links TRBV25-1 to TRBJ2-3; D is unresolved. In germline, CDR1 is MGHDK, CDR2 SYGVNS. CDR3 length equals 15 residues. CDR3 bases: TGTACCAGCAGTGACCCCCACTCAGTCGGTGGAACGCAGTATTTT. This translates into CTSSDPHSVGGTQYF.

The table lists this clonotype with many counts. This chain connects TRBV21-1 to TRBJ2-7; the table's D call TRBD2 went unverified against the DNA. TRBV21-1 is recorded as a pseudogene. The CDR3 covers 17 residues. CDR3 sequence: CASSNCQRGPPTYEQYF. The CDR3 DNA follows: TGTGCCAGCAGCAACTGTCAGAGGGGCCCTCCTACCTACGAGCAGTACTTC.

This chain connects TRBV5-1 to TRBJ2-1; D perhaps matches TRBD1 (5 bases). In germline, CDR1 is SGHRS, CDR2 YFSETQ. The CDR3 length is 14 residues. The V end lost 4 bases, the J end lost 1 base, and 9 bases lay between the germline ends. The DNA for the CDR3 is TGCGCCAGCAGCCTAGGACAATCCTACAATGAGCAGTTCTTC. This codes for CASSLGQSYNEQFF. The full variable domain, completed using reference TRBV5-1 and TRBJ2-1, is KAGVTQTPRYLIKTRGQQVTLSCSPISGHRSVSWYQQTPGQGLQFLFEYFSETQRNKGNFPGRFSGRQFSNSRSEMNVSTLELGDSALYLCASSLGQSYNEQFFGPGTRLTVL.

This clonotype was observed at least ten times. V and J are TRBV5-1 and TRBJ2-3; TRBD2 matches at 8 bases. The CDR3 runs 15 residues. V shed 1 base, J shed 6 bases, and the junction held 7 bases outside the gene matches. The germline CDR1 and CDR2 sequences are SGHRS and YFSETQ. CDR3 amino acids: CASSLNTGLGDTQYF. CDR3 bases: TGCGCCAGCAGCTTGAACACGGGACTAGGGGATACGCAGTATTTT.